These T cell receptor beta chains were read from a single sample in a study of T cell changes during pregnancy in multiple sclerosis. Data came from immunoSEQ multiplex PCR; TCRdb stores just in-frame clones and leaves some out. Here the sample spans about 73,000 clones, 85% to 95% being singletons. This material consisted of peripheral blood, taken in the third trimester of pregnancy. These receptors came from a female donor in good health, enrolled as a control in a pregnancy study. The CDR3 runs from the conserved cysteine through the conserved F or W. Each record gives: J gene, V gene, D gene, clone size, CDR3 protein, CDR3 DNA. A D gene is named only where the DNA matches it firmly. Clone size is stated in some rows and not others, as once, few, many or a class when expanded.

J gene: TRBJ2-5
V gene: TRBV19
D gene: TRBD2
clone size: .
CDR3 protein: CASKAGGRVQETQYF
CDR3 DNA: TGTGCCAGTAAGGCGGGAGGTCGGGTTCAAGAGACCCAGTACTTC

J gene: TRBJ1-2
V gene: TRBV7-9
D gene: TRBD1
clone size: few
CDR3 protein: CASSSIGTVTNYGYTF
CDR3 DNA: TGTGCCAGCAGCTCCATTGGGACAGTTACAAACTATGGCTACACCTTC

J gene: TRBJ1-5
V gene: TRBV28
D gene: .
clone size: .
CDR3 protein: CASSFYSENQPQHF
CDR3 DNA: TGTGCCAGCAGTTTTTATTCAGAAAATCAGCCCCAGCATTTT

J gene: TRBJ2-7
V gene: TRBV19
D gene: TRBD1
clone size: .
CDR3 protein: CASSATGAYEQYF
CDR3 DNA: TGTGCCAGTAGTGCTACAGGGGCCTACGAGCAGTACTTC

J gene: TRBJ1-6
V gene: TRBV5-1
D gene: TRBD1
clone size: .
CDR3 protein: CASSPGATGQNSPLHF
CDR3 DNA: TGCGCCAGCAGCCCGGGAGCGACAGGGCAAAATTCACCCCTCCACTTT

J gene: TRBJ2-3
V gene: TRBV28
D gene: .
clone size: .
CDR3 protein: CASSSTSTDTQYF
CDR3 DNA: TGTGCCAGCAGTTCTACTAGCACAGATACGCAGTATTTT

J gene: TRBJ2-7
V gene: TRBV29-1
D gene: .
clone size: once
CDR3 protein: CSVERNYEQYF
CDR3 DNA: TGCAGCGTTGAGCGGAACTACGAGCAGTACTTC

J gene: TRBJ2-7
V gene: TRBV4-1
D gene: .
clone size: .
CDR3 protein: CASSPQGLNSYEQYF
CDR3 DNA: TGCGCCAGCAGCCCCCAGGGACTCAACTCCTACGAGCAGTACTTC

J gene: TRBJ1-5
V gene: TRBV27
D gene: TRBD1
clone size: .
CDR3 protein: CASSSGQGNNQPQHF
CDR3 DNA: TGTGCCAGCAGTTCGGGACAGGGGAACAATCAGCCCCAGCATTTT

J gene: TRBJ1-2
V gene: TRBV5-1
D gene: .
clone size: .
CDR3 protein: CASSLTGAPYGYTF
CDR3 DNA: TGCGCCAGCAGCTTGACTGGGGCCCCCTATGGCTACACCTTC